Given below is one T cell receptor (beta chain) in context. Its antigen is currently not known. Base qualities are not at hand, and no much larger clone is one base apart. Its CDR3 holds 14 amino acids, cysteine through phenylalanine. The entry retains the CDR3 DNA only, 42 bases that are in frame from base 1. Germline trimming amounts to 6 bases on V and 5 bases on J, with 4 as the count of junction bases outside the gene matches. For CDR1 and CDR2, the germline V gene (reference sequence) lists WNHNN and SYGVQD. CD8 naive samples were obtained by positive selection for CCR7 among CD45RO-negative cells, yielding a CD45RA+CCR7+ population from which TemRA cells were excluded. Healthy HIV-negative adults with no recently reported acute infections or vaccinations were included as donors. Every donor was a Caucasian adult residing in Nashville, Tennessee, USA. After blood collection by leukapheresis, PBMCs were isolated using Ficoll-Histopaque density gradient centrifugation and then cryopreserved in the vapor phase of liquid nitrogen. Analytical flow cytometry was used to check the purity and quantity of each magnetically sorted T cell population. Genomic DNA was isolated from every sorted fraction and measured by UV absorbance on a Nanodrop 2000c.

This sample was taken from a study of shared clonotypes between healthy human individuals (dated by TCRdb to 2019 to 2021). With respect to the entire study: The cohort comprised a couple of women and a few men aged 18 to 49 years. For each donor, CD4 naive and CD4 memory were each given three plates, CD8 naive was given two plates, and CD8 memory was given one plate. The study deeply sequenced blood TCR repertoires of about 5 healthy adults to estimate repertoire size and the extent of clonotype sharing between individuals. To increase sequencing depth and limit assay-specific biases, different laboratories used diverse techniques to prepare libraries and sequence TCR repertoires. Per donor, leukapheresis produced somewhere between about 0.8 and 9 billion PBMCs.

On the study overall, not on this receptor specifically: Naive subsets generally had larger estimated clonotype richness than memory subsets. When several donors were compared, the shared fraction of clonotypes was 5% to 6.5% for naive CD4, about 4% for naive CD8, about 2.4% for memory CD4, and around 0.4% for memory CD8. Because the study included a small number of donors, the genetic and exposure-history diversity represented was limited. Rarefaction of sorted-subset datasets indicated incomplete sequencing despite the large sequencing depth. Pairwise subsampling led to the expectation that sequencing depth would affect the degree of clonotype sharing among donors. Sampling was restricted to blood, and TCR repertoires in tissue are likely to differ from TCR repertoires in blood. Compared with non-shared clonotypes, the clonotypes found in all four sorted-subset donors had higher generation probabilities.

Using the deep immunoSEQ assay, multiplex PCR amplified TCR CDR3 regions from genomic DNA. Extracted genomic DNA from each cell subset was distributed evenly across all wells of several immunoSEQ 96-well plates, and each plate was treated as a replicate. For sorted subsets, around 200 ng genomic DNA, equal to 25,000 to 35,000 T cell genomes, was loaded into each replicate PCR. Purified libraries were measured with a Qubit 3.0 fluorometer, size-checked on a Bioanalyzer 2100, and measured again with the KAPA Library Quantification kit. Each immunoSEQ 96-well plate was sequenced on its own single-read 150-cycle Illumina NextSeq 550 flow cell. On the authors' methods: Because only junctional sequences without quality scores were contained in the immunoSEQ output, filtering matching that applied to full-length reads could not be performed. Sequences were annotated with PyIR, a Python wrapper for IgBLAST v1.9, and V/J genes and CDR3 were assigned using IMGT germline references. Any read was removed if the V/J assignment was weak (E-value above 1e-6), the CDR3 was missing, or the read contained stop codons, out-of-frame junctions, or ambiguous translated residues. V3J clonotypes were defined by identical inferred V gene, J gene, and CDR3 amino acid sequence. Percentage overlap between repertoires was computed as shared unique clonotypes divided by the size of the smaller repertoire. Repertoire richness was assessed with RTK rarefaction, the Chao1 estimator, and Recon v2.1 estimates of unobserved clonotypes. Generation probabilities were computed with OLGA for all TCRbeta clonotypes obtained by the gDNA method from several donors. The table comes from immuneACCESS by way of TCRdb, which keeps in-frame sequences with V and J called. Part of the clones is missing from these tables; in studies checked, under half for an unresolved V gene and the rest for unknown reasons. D and trimming were read from the DNA, whereas the V and J calls and clone size are those reported in that table. The sample table holds 2 million to 2.5 million clones, of which approximately 94% were seen once. The leading ten clones occupy around 1.1% of the sample.

The V and J genes are TRBV10-1 and TRBJ1-4; the junction holds 9 bases that match TRBD1. The sequenced material came from naive CD8+ T cells sorted from blood. The cell subset or site label on this specimen signifies: CD45RA+CCR7+. The clonotype originates from a man aged 18 to 29 in good health. The nucleotide sequence is TGCGCCAGCAGCGATGGACAGGGGAATGAAAAACTGTTTTTT. It encodes CASSDGQGNEKLFF.